This T cell receptor (beta chain) was sequenced during a study of blood T cell repertoires in COVID-19. Study overall: In each case, the material was cDNA or gDNA derived from T cells, B-cell-depleted T cells, or PBMCs.

Trimming removed 2 bases from V and 0 bases from J, with 8 bases in between. This CDR3 has 13 residues. Looked up from germline, CDR1 is GTSNPN and CDR2 is SVGIG (reference sequence). Original handling: Amplifying reference gene primers gave estimates of nucleated cell counts. Sequenced by immunoSEQ multiplex PCR; TCRdb stores in-frame clones only, minus some. V and J calls plus clone size are reproduced from that table; the DNA served to infer D and trimming. This sample has 160,000 or so clones, with roughly 90% found just once. This TCR derives from a man between 18 and 29 years old with acute or convalescent COVID-19. Sequenced material: peripheral blood. The chain uses TRBV30 and TRBJ2-7, with D possibly matching TRBD2 (5 bases). The CDR3 DNA sequence: TGTGCCTGGAGTTATGGGAGCTCCTACGAGCAGTACTTC. It encodes CAWSYGSSYEQYF.